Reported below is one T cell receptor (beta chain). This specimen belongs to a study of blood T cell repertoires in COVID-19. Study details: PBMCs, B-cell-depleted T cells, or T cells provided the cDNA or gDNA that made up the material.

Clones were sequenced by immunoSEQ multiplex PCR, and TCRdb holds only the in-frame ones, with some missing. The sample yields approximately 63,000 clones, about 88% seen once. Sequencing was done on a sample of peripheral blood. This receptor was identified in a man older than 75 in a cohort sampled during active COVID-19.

The CDR3: CASSLGQGAVNYGYTF. DNA for the CDR3: TGTGCCAGCAGCTTAGGACAGGGGGCAGTGAACTATGGCTACACCTTC. The chain joins TRBV5-4 to TRBJ1-2; 11 positions agree with TRBD1. The ends lost 2 bases at V and 2 bases at J; junction bases unmatched: 5. Germline values: CDR1 SGHNT, CDR2 YYREEE (reference sequence). The CDR3 runs 16 residues.